These 25 T cell receptor beta chains came from one sample sequenced in a study of early T cells in non-severe SARS-CoV-2 infection. TCRdb ran MiXCR on the 5' RACE reads and lists one entry per CDR3 protein. The repertoire consists of roughly 100,000 distinct CDR3 sequences, with under 15% occurring once and the leading ten covering roughly 6.2%. Sequencing was carried out using whole blood. These receptors all stem from an adult who was a healthcare worker with PCR-confirmed SARS-CoV-2 infection or an uninfected control (not recorded which).

This clonotype was seen at least ten times. V is TRBV27 and J is TRBJ1-2; D remains unclear. CDR1 and CDR2 from the germline V gene are MNHEY and SMNVEV (reference sequence). CDR3 length: 14 amino acids. V was pared by 9 bases and J by 2 bases, with 16 bases between. CDR3 nucleotides: TGTGCCAGAAACGGGTCCGAACTCAACTATGGCTACACCTTC. Translating it yields CARNGSELNYGYTF.

This clonotype was seen only a few times. The chain is built from TRBV4-3 and TRBJ2-7, with D possibly being TRBD2 (6 bases). The ends were cut back, 2 bases at V and 3 bases at J, with 17 bases in the middle. The CDR3 consists of 16 residues. Germline V gene sequence: CDR1 LGHNA, CDR2 YSLEER. The CDR3 DNA follows: TGCGCCAGCAGCCAAACTTACCGGGACTTCCGCTACGAGCAGTACTTC. It specifies CASSQTYRDFRYEQYF.

The table lists this clonotype with many counts. The chain combines TRBV7-9 with TRBJ2-7; 8 positions match TRBD1. CDR1 SEHNR and CDR2 FQNEAQ come from the germline V gene (reference sequence). The CDR3 is made up of 15 amino acids. The trim removed 7 bases at V and 1 base at J, leaving 9 bases unmatched. The CDR3 DNA is TGTGCCAGCACCAAGACAGGGGTTTCTTCCTACGAGCAGTACTTC. Encoded protein: CASTKTGVSSYEQYF.

In this sample, this clonotype turned up a few times. The chain has TRBV20-1 and TRBJ2-7; possibly TRBD1 for D (6 bases). The CDR3 runs 13 residues. From germline, CDR1 is DFQATT and CDR2 SNEGSKA (reference sequence). V gave up 5 bases and J gave up 4 bases, with 15 bases separating them. The CDR3 region has the DNA TGCAGTGCTCCCGACAGGAATCCATACGAGCAGTACTTC. It encodes CSAPDRNPYEQYF.

This clonotype has a count of ten or more. The chain employs TRBV5-1 and TRBJ1-1, with unresolved D. Trimming shortened V by 5 bases and J by 7 bases, and 9 bases separated the two germline ends. The CDR3 spans 11 residues. Germline CDR1 and CDR2: SGHRS and YFSETQ. Here the CDR3 DNA reads TGCGCCAGCAGGGGGTTGCATGAAGCTTTCTTT. Protein: CASRGLHEAFF.

This clonotype was counted a few times. This chain uses TRBV5-1 with TRBJ1-2, with D perhaps matching TRBD1 (6 bases). V gave up 4 bases and J gave up 3 bases, with 16 bases separating them. This CDR3 spans 15 amino acids. Germline V gives CDR1 SGHRS, CDR2 YFSETQ. CDR3 sequence (DNA): TGCGCCAGCAGCCAAACCACAGGGATCGACTATGGCTACACCTTC. This gives the protein CASSQTTGIDYGYTF.

This clonotype came up a few times. The gene calls are TRBV18 and TRBJ1-4; D gene uncertain. V was pared by 2 bases and J by 7 bases, with 5 bases between. The germline V gene has CDR1 KGHSH and CDR2 LQKENI. This CDR3 region has 12 residues. The CDR3 sequence: CASSPTSEKLFF. The CDR3 DNA reads TGTGCCAGCTCACCAACGAGTGAAAAACTGTTTTTT.

This clonotype was picked up many times. The chain carries TRBV28 and TRBJ2-3; 14 bases are a match to TRBD2. CDR3 size: 17 residues. CDR1 and CDR2 (germline): MDHEN, SYDVKM. The junction had 13 bases not matched to a gene; V was cut back by 10 bases and J by 4 bases. CDR3 amino acids: CATNHRPGLAGADTQYF. The CDR3 coding sequence is TGTGCCACCAACCACCGACCGGGACTAGCGGGGGCAGATACGCAGTATTTT. Full variable domain (outside the CDR3, taken from reference TRBV28 and TRBJ2-3): DVKVTQSSRYLVKRTGEKVFLECVQDMDHENMFWYRQDPGLGLRLIYFSYDVKMKEKGDIPEGYSVSREKKERFSLILESASTNQTSMYLCATNHRPGLAGADTQYFGPGTRLTVL.

A remark on this clonotype: The junction shows a germline mismatch at one end, possibly a read error. The rearrangement uses TRBV20-1 and TRBJ2-1; 9 bases fit TRBD2. Per the germline V gene, CDR1 is DFQATT and CDR2 is SNEGSKA (reference sequence). The CDR3 length is 14 residues. CDR3 sequence reads: CSASEREEYIEQFF. The CDR3 DNA follows: TGCAGTGCTTCGGAGCGGGAGGAGTACATTGAGCAGTTCTTC.

This clonotype was seen a single time. This chain joins TRBV12-3 or TRBV12-4 and TRBJ2-3; no clear D. V lost 6 bases, J lost 0 bases, and 10 bases lay in between. The CDR3 is 14 amino acids. CDR3 residues: CASRPTPSTDTQYF. Here the CDR3 DNA reads TGTGCCAGCAGGCCTACCCCTAGCACAGATACGCAGTATTTT.

This clonotype was seen repeatedly, ten times or more. The chain carries TRBV20-1 and TRBJ1-1; perhaps TRBD1 as D (6 bases). The CDR3 totals 12 residues. Germline V gene lookup returns CDR1 DFQATT and CDR2 SNEGSKA (reference sequence). CDR3 in amino acids: CRGLAGETEAFF. CDR3 coding DNA: TGCAGGGGGCTGGCAGGGGAAACTGAAGCTTTCTTT.

This clonotype was picked up many times. V is TRBV7-9 and J is TRBJ2-3; D possibly corresponds to TRBD2 (6 bases). Trimming cost V 6 bases and J 2 bases, with 15 bases left between them. This CDR3 has 15 amino acids. Germline V CDR1 and CDR2: SEHNR, FQNEAQ (reference sequence). The CDR3 loop is CASRFSGTPTDTQYF. The DNA for the CDR3 is TGTGCCAGCAGGTTTAGCGGAACCCCCACAGATACGCAGTATTTT.

The chain recombines TRBV2 with TRBJ2-6; possible D gene TRBD1, 6 bases. CDR3 length: 18 residues. The V and J ends lost 4 bases and 0 bases respectively, with 16 bases between them. Germline V gene lookup returns CDR1 SNHLY and CDR2 FYNNEI. The CDR3 sequence is CASSARAGASSGANVLTF. Written as DNA, the CDR3 is TGTGCCAGCAGTGCCCGGGCAGGGGCCAGCTCTGGGGCCAACGTCCTGACTTTC.

This chain uses TRBV2 with TRBJ2-7; tentatively, D is TRBD1 (6 bases). Germline V lookup: CDR1 SNHLY, CDR2 FYNNEI. Trimming removed 8 bases at V and 1 base at J, with 12 bases between. This CDR3 contains 13 residues. The CDR3 protein is CASGQGISYEQYF. CDR3 nucleotides: TGTGCCAGCGGGCAGGGGATATCCTACGAGCAGTACTTC.

This clonotype was seen just once. The V gene is TRBV5-4, the J gene TRBJ2-5; 11 bases fit TRBD2. The trim removed 3 bases at V and 5 bases at J, leaving 9 bases unmatched. Germline CDR1 SGHNT, CDR2 YYREEE (reference sequence). The CDR3 has 16 amino acids. CDR3 residues: CASSSKLAGVAETQYF. CDR3 sequence (DNA): TGTGCCAGCAGCTCGAAACTAGCGGGAGTAGCGGAGACCCAGTACTTC.

This clonotype was found a few times. The V gene is TRBV27, the J gene TRBJ2-3; TRBD1 agrees at 8 bases. This CDR3 has 14 residues. The junction had 6 bases not matched to a gene; V was cut back by 5 bases and J by 5 bases. From germline, CDR1 is MNHEY and CDR2 SMNVEV (reference sequence). CDR3 protein: CASSPRTGRDTQYF. The CDR3 DNA reads as TGTGCCAGCAGTCCCCGGACAGGGAGAGATACGCAGTATTTT.

This clonotype was detected only a few times. This chain connects TRBV20-1 to TRBJ2-5, with 13 bases that match TRBD2. The CDR3 runs 15 residues. V was pared by 5 bases and J by 4 bases, with 7 bases of the junction left unmatched. From germline, CDR1 is DFQATT and CDR2 SNEGSKA (reference sequence). The CDR3 region is CSARTSGGVGETQYF. CDR3 bases: TGCAGTGCTCGGACTAGCGGGGGAGTCGGAGAGACCCAGTACTTC.

The V gene is TRBV9, the J gene TRBJ2-7; D is uncertain. CDR1 and CDR2 (germline): SGDLS, YYNGEE. Trimming took off 4 bases at V and 0 bases at J, with 11 bases between the two ends. The CDR3 covers 14 residues. Written as DNA, the CDR3 is TGTGCCAGCAGCCCCCGGATCGACTCCTACGAGCAGTACTTC. Translation: CASSPRIDSYEQYF.

This clonotype came up a few times. The CDR3 DNA reads as TGTGCCAGCTCACCGGTCCGACTAGCGGGTAGCACAGATACGCAGTATTTT. Its protein is CASSPVRLAGSTDTQYF. This chain connects TRBV18 to TRBJ2-3; 10 bases match TRBD2. Germline CDR1 and CDR2: KGHSH and LQKENI. The CDR3 has 17 residues. V was pared by 3 bases and J by 0 bases, with 6 bases of the junction left unmatched.

V gene TRBV29-1 combines with J gene TRBJ2-1; D is possibly TRBD2 (7 bases). CDR1 SQVTM and CDR2 ANQGSEA come from the germline V gene. The CDR3 is made up of 14 amino acids. The V end was cut by 7 bases, the J end by 4 bases, with 17 bases between. The CDR3 coding sequence is TGCAGCGCCCTGGGCGGGGGCTTTTACAATGAGCAGTTCTTC. Translating it yields CSALGGGFYNEQFF.

This clonotype was recorded at least ten times. The chain carries TRBV11-2 and TRBJ2-1; TRBD2 is a possible D gene (5 bases). With 4 bases removed from V and 4 bases from J, the gap between germline ends came to 20 bases. CDR1 and CDR2 (germline): SGHAT, FQNNGV. The CDR3 covers 17 residues. The CDR3 sequence is CASSSPRWVASYNEQFF. CDR3 nucleotide sequence: TGTGCCAGCAGCTCGCCCCGGTGGGTAGCGAGTTACAATGAGCAGTTCTTC.

The chain has TRBV15 and TRBJ2-7, with a tentative D call TRBD1 (5 bases). The germline CDR1 and CDR2 sequences are LNHNV and YYDKDF (reference sequence). Deletions cut 4 bases from V and 0 bases from J, with 10 bases between. The CDR3 contains 14 residues. CDR3 loop: CATSIKTDSYEQYF. In DNA, the CDR3 is TGTGCCACCAGCATAAAGACAGACTCCTACGAGCAGTACTTC.

This clonotype was counted a few times. The rearrangement links TRBV6-2 or TRBV6-3 to TRBJ2-1; unclear D gene. The CDR3 is made up of 13 amino acids. V dropped 5 bases and J dropped 7 bases, with 12 bases sitting between them. The germline V gene encodes CDR1 MNHEY and CDR2 SVGEGT. CDR3 sequence (DNA): TGTGCCAGCAGTCTCCCCTTCGCGAATGAGCAGTTCTTC. The encoded protein is CASSLPFANEQFF.

This clonotype was counted ten times or more. V usage is TRBV29-1 and J usage is TRBJ2-6; TRBD2 agrees at 7 bases. Germline CDR1 is SQVTM and CDR2 is ANQGSEA. J was trimmed by 0 bases and V by 3 bases; bases with no gene match: 8. This CDR3 region has 17 residues. The CDR3 spells CSVEGGTSSSGANVLTF. CDR3 DNA sequence: TGCAGCGTTGAGGGAGGGACGTCCAGCTCTGGGGCCAACGTCCTGACTTTC.

Ten or more counts support this clonotype. This rearrangement joins TRBV7-2 to TRBJ2-1, with unresolved D. Germline values: CDR1 SGHTA, CDR2 FQGNSA. The CDR3 covers 13 residues. V lost 2 bases and J lost 7, with 9 bases in between. The CDR3 DNA sequence: TGTGCCAGCAGCTTACAGACTGTTAATGAGCAGTTCTTC. Translation gives CASSLQTVNEQFF.